This is a list of T cell receptor beta chains from one sample in a study of CD8 T cells in Susac syndrome. TCRdb re-derived calls from the immunoSEQ multiplex PCR reads in MiXCR, one entry per CDR3 protein. The table shows approximately 190,000 distinct CDR3 sequences, with under 97% occurring only once. The sample consisted of CD4+ T cells from PBMCs. Every receptor here comes from a human donor with Susac syndrome. Both conserved end residues are part of each CDR3. A D gene is named only where the DNA matches it firmly. Size is stated for part of the rows, as once, few or many counts, or as a class when the clone is expanded.

v_call: TRBV14; d_call: NA; clone_size: NA; j_call: TRBJ2-6; cdr3_nt: TGTGCCAGCAGCCGCCAAGAACCGGGTTGGGCCAACGTCCTGACTTTC; cdr3_aa: CASSRQEPGWANVLTF
v_call: TRBV4-3; d_call: TRBD2; clone_size: NA; j_call: TRBJ2-6; cdr3_nt: TGCGCCAGCAGCGAATCCGGGGGGGGCGCGGGTGGGGCCAACGTCCTGACTTTC; cdr3_aa: CASSESGGGAGGANVLTF
v_call: TRBV11-3; d_call: NA; clone_size: NA; j_call: TRBJ2-2; cdr3_nt: TGTGCCAGCAGCCCGGGGGAGCCCACCGGGGAGCTGTTTTTT; cdr3_aa: CASSPGEPTGELFF
v_call: TRBV7-2; d_call: NA; clone_size: NA; j_call: TRBJ2-6; cdr3_nt: TGTGCCAGCAGCTCCCAAGGGGGTCCAGGGGCCAACGTCCTGACTTTC; cdr3_aa: CASSSQGGPGANVLTF
v_call: TRBV5-5; d_call: TRBD1; clone_size: NA; j_call: TRBJ1-2; cdr3_nt: TGTGCCAGCAGCTTAGGAATGAACAGGGGGCGATACTATGGCTACACCTTC; cdr3_aa: CASSLGMNRGRYYGYTF
v_call: TRBV30; d_call: NA; clone_size: NA; j_call: TRBJ2-7; cdr3_nt: TGTGCCTGGAGTGTAGGACCCCAAGGCAAGTACTTC; cdr3_aa: CAWSVGPQGKYF
v_call: TRBV2; d_call: NA; clone_size: NA; j_call: TRBJ2-7; cdr3_nt: TGTGCCAGCAGTGGACTACGGGACGTCTCCGAGCAGTACTTC; cdr3_aa: CASSGLRDVSEQYF
v_call: TRBV24-1; d_call: TRBD1; clone_size: NA; j_call: TRBJ2-2; cdr3_nt: TGTGCCACCAGTGATCCGGGACAGGGGGCGCCCGGGGAGCTGTTTTTT; cdr3_aa: CATSDPGQGAPGELFF
v_call: TRBV4-3; d_call: NA; clone_size: NA; j_call: TRBJ2-5; cdr3_nt: TGCGCCAGCAGCCAAGATATTAGTGAAGAGACCCAGTACTTC; cdr3_aa: CASSQDISEETQYF
v_call: TRBV30; d_call: NA; clone_size: once; j_call: TRBJ1-2; cdr3_nt: TGTGCCTGGAGTAGGGTTGGGGGCTACACCTTC; cdr3_aa: CAWSRVGGYTF
v_call: TRBV20-1; d_call: TRBD2; clone_size: NA; j_call: TRBJ2-4; cdr3_nt: TGCAGTGCTAGAGATATGACTAGCCAAAACATTCAGTACTTC; cdr3_aa: CSARDMTSQNIQYF
v_call: TRBV29-1; d_call: NA; clone_size: NA; j_call: TRBJ2-7; cdr3_nt: TGCAGCGTTGAAGGGGGGAGCGAGCAGTACTTC; cdr3_aa: CSVEGGSEQYF
v_call: TRBV2; d_call: NA; clone_size: NA; j_call: TRBJ2-2; cdr3_nt: TGTGCCAGCAGTGCGCGGAGGACAGCGAACACCGGGGAGCTGTTTTTT; cdr3_aa: CASSARRTANTGELFF
v_call: TRBV6-2/TRBV6-3; d_call: NA; clone_size: NA; j_call: TRBJ2-7; cdr3_nt: TGTGCCAGCAGTTACGGTTCCTCCGGCGTCTACGAGCAGTACTTC; cdr3_aa: CASSYGSSGVYEQYF
v_call: TRBV12-3/TRBV12-4; d_call: NA; clone_size: NA; j_call: TRBJ1-2; cdr3_nt: TGTGCCAGCAGCTTACGAGGGGGGAAGATCTATGGCTACACCTTC; cdr3_aa: CASSLRGGKIYGYTF
v_call: TRBV3-1; d_call: NA; clone_size: NA; j_call: TRBJ1-5; cdr3_nt: TGTGCCAGCAGCCAACTCAATCAGCCCCAGCATTTT; cdr3_aa: CASSQLNQPQHF
v_call: TRBV27; d_call: TRBD1; clone_size: NA; j_call: TRBJ1-2; cdr3_nt: TGTGCCAGCAGTTTAATGGCGGGACAGGGGTCGTACTATGGCTACACCTTC; cdr3_aa: CASSLMAGQGSYYGYTF
v_call: TRBV12-3/TRBV12-4; d_call: NA; clone_size: NA; j_call: TRBJ2-3; cdr3_nt: TGTGCCAGCAGTTCAGCGGGACAAAGCACAGATACGCAGTATTTT; cdr3_aa: CASSSAGQSTDTQYF
v_call: TRBV20-1; d_call: TRBD2; clone_size: NA; j_call: TRBJ2-1; cdr3_nt: TGCAGTGCTAGCGACCAAACTAGCGGGGGCCCTTCCTACAATGAGCAGTTCTTC; cdr3_aa: CSASDQTSGGPSYNEQFF
v_call: TRBV18; d_call: NA; clone_size: NA; j_call: TRBJ1-6; cdr3_nt: TGTGCCAGCTCTGACCAGGGACCATCTAATTCACCCCTCCACTTT; cdr3_aa: CASSDQGPSNSPLHF
v_call: TRBV27; d_call: NA; clone_size: NA; j_call: TRBJ2-1; cdr3_nt: TGTGCCAGCCGAGGGGACCGGTATGAGCAGTTCTTC; cdr3_aa: CASRGDRYEQFF
v_call: TRBV7-2; d_call: NA; clone_size: NA; j_call: TRBJ2-7; cdr3_nt: TGTGCCAGCAGCTTAGCGCTGCGCGACGAGCAGTACTTC; cdr3_aa: CASSLALRDEQYF
v_call: TRBV29-1; d_call: NA; clone_size: NA; j_call: TRBJ2-4; cdr3_nt: TGCAGCGTCTCCGGGACTGGGTACTCTAAGTACTTC; cdr3_aa: CSVSGTGYSKYF
v_call: TRBV30; d_call: NA; clone_size: NA; j_call: TRBJ2-6; cdr3_nt: TGTGCCGGCGTTAGTTCCCCCTCTGGGGCCAACGTCCTGACTTTC; cdr3_aa: CAGVSSPSGANVLTF
v_call: TRBV5-1; d_call: NA; clone_size: NA; j_call: TRBJ2-7; cdr3_nt: TGCGCCAGCAGCTTGGAGGCGGCCTCGTCCTACGAGCAGTACTTC; cdr3_aa: CASSLEAASSYEQYF
v_call: TRBV20-1; d_call: TRBD2; clone_size: once; j_call: TRBJ2-5; cdr3_nt: TGCAGTGCTGGACTTAGCGGGGGGGCCGGGGAGACCCAGTACTTC; cdr3_aa: CSAGLSGGAGETQYF
v_call: TRBV24-1; d_call: NA; clone_size: NA; j_call: TRBJ2-1; cdr3_nt: TGTGCCACCAGTGACCCTAAAATTAACAATGAGCAGTTCTTC; cdr3_aa: CATSDPKINNEQFF
v_call: TRBV4-3; d_call: NA; clone_size: NA; j_call: TRBJ2-4; cdr3_nt: TGCGCCAGCAGCCAAGATCAAGGGGTCGGCATTCAGTACTTC; cdr3_aa: CASSQDQGVGIQYF
v_call: TRBV4-3; d_call: NA; clone_size: NA; j_call: TRBJ2-3; cdr3_nt: TGCGCCAGCAGCCAAGAGTGGGGGGCGGGGACAGATACGCAGTATTTT; cdr3_aa: CASSQEWGAGTDTQYF
v_call: TRBV27; d_call: NA; clone_size: once; j_call: TRBJ1-6; cdr3_nt: TGTGCCAGCAGTTTCAATTCCGGGGCTTCACCCCTCCACTTT; cdr3_aa: CASSFNSGASPLHF
v_call: TRBV18; d_call: TRBD1; clone_size: few; j_call: TRBJ2-1; cdr3_nt: TGTGCCAGCTCACCGGGACAGGGCCTGAATGAGCAGTTCTTC; cdr3_aa: CASSPGQGLNEQFF